This TCR beta chain was identified during a study of HIV-infected patients and healthy controls. General study results and limits: MAIT alpha-chain CDR3s were frequent in healthy controls, depleted in HIV+.

V gave up 4 bases and J gave up 7 bases, with 14 bases separating them. The CDR3 has 13 residues. Per germline, CDR1 SGHVS and CDR2 FNYEAQ. Whole blood was used without fractionation, so all unsorted peripheral T cells were included. About 500 ng RNA was reverse transcribed with alpha and beta constant-region primers. Each of the alpha and beta chains got its own library through chain-specific third strand synthesis with indices. Each CDR3 protein gets one entry after TCRdb re-called the 5' RACE reads with MiXCR. The sample carries some 25,000 distinct CDR3 sequences, 8.5% to 9% recorded once. This clonotype was observed at least ten times. The antigen is unknown.

This TCR came from an adult in good health. The J gene is TRBJ2-7, the V gene TRBV7-6, with D uncertain. Sequenced material: blood. CDR3 protein: CASSSPLAEEQYF. The CDR3 coding sequence is TGTGCCAGCAGCTCCCCCCTGGCGGAGGAGCAGTACTTC.